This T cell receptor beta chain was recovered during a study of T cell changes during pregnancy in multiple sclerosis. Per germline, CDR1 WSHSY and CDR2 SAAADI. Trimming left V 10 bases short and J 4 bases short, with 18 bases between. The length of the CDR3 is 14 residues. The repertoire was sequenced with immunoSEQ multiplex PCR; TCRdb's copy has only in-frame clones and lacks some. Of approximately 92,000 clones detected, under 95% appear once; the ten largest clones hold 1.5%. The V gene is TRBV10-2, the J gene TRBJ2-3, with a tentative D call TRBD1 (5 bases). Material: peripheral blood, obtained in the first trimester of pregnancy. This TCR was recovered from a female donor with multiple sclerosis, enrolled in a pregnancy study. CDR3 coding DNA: TGCGCCACCCTCTCACAGGTCGGCCCAGATACGCAGTATTTT. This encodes CATLSQVGPDTQYF.